The 9 T cell receptor beta chains below all came from one sample that was sequenced in a study of vaccination and CD4 T cells after COVID-19. Noted treatment: approximately 11-day PBMC culture with coronavirus spike peptide pools or control peptides (ViraFEST assay). CD4+ T lymphocytes from the unexposed donor were collected before the COVID-19 pandemic (2011-2018). For these TCRs, the target antigens are not known. Researchers used the Oncomine TCR Beta short-read assay to sequence DNA from cultured CD4+ T cells. From CD4+ T cells that had been cultured, genomic DNA was extracted. In TCRdb, the PCR reads were re-called with MiXCR into one record per CDR3 protein. The profile shows under 11,000 distinct CDR3 sequences, 25% to 30% of them singletons. The sample comprised CD4+ T cells from blood, cultured in vitro. The receptors shown here come from a human donor in good health.

A few counts support this clonotype. The genes are TRBV7-9 and TRBJ2-3, with D possibly TRBD2 on 6 matching bases. With 4 bases removed from V and 2 bases from J, the gap between germline ends came to 19 bases. CDR3 length equals 17 residues. Germline V gene sequence: CDR1 SEHNR, CDR2 FQNEAQ (reference sequence). CDR3 protein: CASSSRTRGIPTDTQYF. The CDR3 DNA reads as TGTGCCAGCAGCTCCCGGACCCGGGGGATTCCCACAGATACGCAGTATTTT.

A remark on this clonotype: An end of the junction does not agree with germline; a read error may underlie this. The V gene is TRBV19, the J gene TRBJ1-3; D is perhaps TRBD1 (5 bases). Germline-derived CDR1 and CDR2 are LNHDA and SQIVND (reference sequence). This CDR3 contains 14 residues. The CDR3 spells CASRPGDGGNTVYF. The CDR3 DNA follows: TGTGCCAGTAGACCTGGGGACGGTGGAAACACCGTATATTTT.

V is TRBV20-1 and J is TRBJ1-5; D is unresolved. The length of the CDR3 is 14 residues. Deletions cut 0 bases from V and 0 bases from J, with 6 bases between. Germline loops: CDR1 DFQATT, CDR2 SNEGSKA (reference sequence). CDR3 loop: CSARELLSNQPQHF. Written as DNA, the CDR3 is TGCAGTGCTAGAGAACTCCTTAGCAATCAGCCCCAGCATTTT.

This clonotype was found a few times. The chain couples TRBV19 to TRBJ1-6; D is ambiguous. The V end was cut by 6 bases, the J end by 7 bases, with 19 bases between. The CDR3 consists of 16 residues. The germline V gene has CDR1 LNHDA and CDR2 SQIVND (reference sequence). The CDR3 nucleotides are TGTGCCAGTAGGGCGTCTGCGGGTGGTCTAAATTCACCCCTCCACTTT. It specifies CASRASAGGLNSPLHF.

This chain uses TRBV14 with TRBJ1-2; D unclear. The CDR3 length is 13 residues. Trimming took off 1 base at V and 7 bases at J, with 10 bases between the two ends. From germline, CDR1 is SGHDN and CDR2 FVKESK. DNA of the CDR3: TGTGCCAGCAGCCAAGTACAGTCTAGTGGCTACACCTTC. Its translation: CASSQVQSSGYTF.

The chain employs TRBV7-2 and TRBJ1-6; 8 nucleotides line up with TRBD1. J was trimmed by 14 bases and V by 5 bases; bases with no gene match: 14. The V gene's germline CDR1 is SGHTA and CDR2 FQGNSA. This CDR3 region has 15 residues. CDR3 in DNA: TGTGCCAGCAGCCCCGTGGACAGGGTCGGGAGGTCCCTCCACTTT. Encoded protein: CASSPVDRVGRSLHF. The complete variable domain, with remaining parts taken from reference TRBV7-2 and TRBJ1-6, reads GAGVSQSPSNKVTEKGKDVELRCDPISGHTALYWYRQSLGQGLEFLIYFQGNSAPDKSGLPSDRFSAERTGGSVSTLTIQRTQQEDSAVYLCASSPVDRVGRSLHFGNGTRLTVT.

The rearrangement links TRBV6-2 or TRBV6-3 to TRBJ1-5; D unresolved. CDR1 MNHEY and CDR2 SVGEGT come from the germline V gene. There are 16 residues in the CDR3. Deletions cut 0 bases from V and 1 base from J, with 10 bases between. In DNA, the CDR3 is TGTGCCAGCAGTTACTCGACTCGTCGAAGCAATCAGCCCCAGCATTTT. Protein: CASSYSTRRSNQPQHF.

This chain links TRBV7-9 with TRBJ2-1; TRBD2 is a possible D gene (6 bases). V was cut by 11 bases and J by 8 bases, with 19 bases left in between. Germline V gene lookup returns CDR1 SEHNR and CDR2 FQNEAQ (reference sequence). This CDR3 region has 13 residues. The chain's CDR3 is CAGGAAGSDEQFF. CDR3 DNA: TGTGCCGGAGGGGCTGCGGGAAGCGATGAGCAGTTCTTC.

V and J are TRBV6-2 or TRBV6-3 and TRBJ1-1, with unresolved D. The V and J ends lost 1 base and 1 base respectively, with 7 bases between them. The CDR3 is made up of 14 amino acids. The V gene's germline CDR1 is MNHEY and CDR2 SVGEGT. CDR3 sequence (DNA): TGTGCCAGCAGTTACTTCAGATCGAACACTGAAGCTTTCTTT. Translating it yields CASSYFRSNTEAFF.